The TCR beta chain under discussion was sequenced for a study of control samples from healthy donors and cancer patients (TCRdb year 2020). Concerning this clone itself: Its antigen remains unidentified. No qualities accompany the bases; no much larger clone lies one base away.

The library was made by the immunoSEQ multiplex PCR assay. Imported from immuneACCESS, the table was reduced by TCRdb to in-frame sequences with V and J called. These copies leave out some clones; in studies compared against another copy, an unresolved V gene accounts for under half, and the cause of the remainder is not known. In this sample the table shows around 140,000 clones, over 75% of which occur a single time. 2% to 3% of the sample comes from the top ten. The junction shows trimming of 6 bases on V and 1 base on J, and the gene matches do not reach 2 bases of it. There are 14 amino acids in the CDR3, from cysteine to phenylalanine inclusive. Only the CDR3 DNA is retained, 42 bases long and in frame from the first base. CDR1 and CDR2 were assigned from the germline V gene as MDHEN and SYDVKM.

The receptor's source is a man aged 40-55 years in good health. The rearranged segments are TRBV28 and TRBJ2-2; 7 middle bases align to TRBD1. Sequenced: blood. The DNA sequence is as follows: TGTGCCAGCAGGTACAGGGGGAACACCGGGGAGCTGTTTTTT. Translated, this gives CASRYRGNTGELFF.